These 15 T cell receptor beta chains were sequenced from one sample in a study of a mutant IDH1 vaccine in newly diagnosed glioma. Time point reported: week 35, safety follow-up. Doses comprised 300 ug of mutant IDH1 20-mer peptide each, plus topical imiquimod. Clones were read by immunoSEQ multiplex PCR, and TCRdb kept only the in-frame ones, dropping some. The profile shows more than 25,000 clones, roughly 80% of them singletons. The antigens for these receptors are not known. The sequencing here drew on PBMCs, taken from a glioma patient whose treatment included an IDH1 peptide vaccine. These receptors came from a woman aged 25 to 39 with glioma. Some clones in this sample may be carry-over from other donors' samples.

The V gene is TRBV28, the J gene TRBJ2-1; unclear D gene. Trimming pared 5 bases from V and 0 bases from J, leaving 14 bases between. The CDR3 loop spans 16 amino acids. Germline V CDR1 and CDR2: MDHEN, SYDVKM. Written as DNA, the CDR3 is TGTGCCAGCAGTCCGACCTCGGTTCGCTCCTACAATGAGCAGTTCTTC. Translating gives CASSPTSVRSYNEQFF.

The J gene is TRBJ2-7, the V gene TRBV5-4; 12 bases line up with TRBD2. Germline loops: CDR1 SGHNT, CDR2 YYREEE (reference sequence). J gave up 4 bases and V 0 bases, and 8 bases lay outside the gene matches. The CDR3 runs to 17 residues. The CDR3 reads CASSLGVTSGSKYEQYF. CDR3 sequence (DNA): TGTGCCAGCAGCTTGGGGGTGACTAGCGGGAGCAAGTACGAGCAGTACTTC.

The V gene is TRBV7-8, the J gene TRBJ1-4; D possibly corresponds to TRBD1 (5 bases). The germline V gene encodes CDR1 SGHVS and CDR2 FQNEAQ. The CDR3 runs 16 residues. V lost 1 base and J lost 4, with 13 bases in between. CDR3 in amino acids: CASSLGGEQRNEKLFF. The CDR3 coding sequence is TGTGCCAGCAGCTTAGGAGGGGAGCAGCGTAATGAAAAACTGTTTTTT.

CDR3 in DNA: TGTGCCAGCAGCTACTTCGGACAGTTCTACGAGCAGTACTTC. It codes for CASSYFGQFYEQYF. The V call is TRBV5-4, the J call TRBJ2-7, with a weak D call TRBD1 (6 bases). The V gene lost 3 bases and the J gene lost 3 bases, with 13 bases spanning the gap. Germline CDR1 and CDR2: SGHNT and YYREEE (reference sequence). The CDR3 consists of 14 residues.

The genes are TRBV5-1 and TRBJ1-2; TRBD1 might be the D (5 bases). Germline CDR1 reads SGHRS; CDR2 reads YFSETQ. The V gene lost 4 bases and the J gene lost 5 bases, with 6 bases spanning the gap. CDR3 length equals 11 residues. The CDR3 here is CASSRGYGYTF. DNA for the CDR3: TGCGCCAGCAGCCGGGGGTATGGCTACACCTTC.

This clone was detected a few times. The rearrangement uses TRBV19 and TRBJ1-5; TRBD1 might be the D (6 bases). The CDR3 spans 14 residues. V lost 6 bases and J lost 4, with 13 bases in between. In germline, CDR1 is LNHDA, CDR2 SQIVND (reference sequence). The CDR3 here is CASSHLQGNQPQHF. The DNA for the CDR3 is TGTGCCAGTAGCCATTTACAGGGAAATCAGCCCCAGCATTTT.

J is TRBJ2-2 and V is TRBV18; 9 bases are a match to TRBD1. This CDR3 has 14 amino acids. Germline CDR1 KGHSH, CDR2 LQKENI. After removal of 2 bases from V and 5 bases from J, the junction contained 0 bases not matched to a gene. CDR3 DNA: TGTGCCAGCTCACCAGGACAGGGGACCGGGGAGCTGTTTTTT. Translated: CASSPGQGTGELFF.

Regarding this clone: Relative to the germline gene, one junction end is altered; a read error may explain this. At the DNA level, this CDR3 is encoded by other sequences in the same sample as well. The chain carries TRBV2 and TRBJ1-2; D possibly corresponds to TRBD1 (5 bases). This CDR3 is built from 11 residues. CDR1 is SNHLY and CDR2 is FYNNEI in the germline V gene. CDR3 residues: CASSEGAGYTF. The CDR3 DNA follows: TGTGCTAGCAGTGAAGGGGCCGGCTACACCTTC.

The V and J genes are TRBV19 and TRBJ1-3; D not certain. Trimming took off 4 bases at V and 0 bases at J, with 7 bases between the two ends. This CDR3 has 14 residues. The germline V gene has CDR1 LNHDA and CDR2 SQIVND (reference sequence). The CDR3 sequence: CASSRPDSGNTIYF. The CDR3 region has the DNA TGTGCCAGTAGTAGGCCGGACTCTGGAAACACCATATATTTT.

The CDR3 nucleotides read TGTGCCAGTAGTCGAACAGGGGCCAGTAATTACGAGCAGTACTTC. Translation: CASSRTGASNYEQYF. The chain joins TRBV19 to TRBJ2-7, with 7 bases fitting TRBD1. V shed 5 bases and J 4 bases; nucleotides not matched to a gene: 11. The CDR3 spans 15 residues. Germline CDR1 LNHDA, CDR2 SQIVND (reference sequence).

This chain links TRBV9 with TRBJ2-7, with 7 bases that match TRBD2. The V segment lost 0 bases and the J segment 2 bases; nucleotides outside the gene matches: 5. The CDR3 loop spans 15 amino acids. Germline-derived CDR1 and CDR2 are SGDLS and YYNGEE. The CDR3 sequence is CASSVGPGGTYEQYF. CDR3 bases: TGTGCCAGCAGCGTAGGACCGGGAGGTACCTACGAGCAGTACTTC.

This sequence joins TRBV10-3 and TRBJ1-1; 11 nucleotides align to TRBD1. Germline CDR1 and CDR2: ENHRY and SYGVKD. The CDR3 extends over 16 amino acids. The junction had 8 bases not matched to a gene; V was cut back by 4 bases and J by 4 bases. CDR3 sequence reads: CAISAWTGGESTEAFF. CDR3 nucleotides: TGTGCCATCAGTGCTTGGACAGGGGGCGAAAGCACTGAAGCTTTCTTT.

The V gene is TRBV2, the J gene TRBJ1-2; 9 bases map to TRBD1. This CDR3 is built from 16 residues. Trimming took 3 bases from V and 4 from J; bases not matched to a gene: 9. The germline V gene encodes CDR1 SNHLY and CDR2 FYNNEI. CDR3 in amino acids: CASSELRTGEPYGYTF. Here the CDR3 DNA reads TGTGCCAGCAGTGAGCTCCGGACAGGGGAACCCTATGGCTACACCTTC.

The chain joins TRBV20-1 to TRBJ1-4; TRBD1 is a possible D gene (5 bases). Germline CDR1 DFQATT, CDR2 SNEGSKA (reference sequence). This CDR3 is built from 11 residues. V was cut by 1 base and J by 16 bases, with 13 bases left in between. The CDR3 protein is CSARVIKGTFF. The CDR3 DNA is TGCAGTGCTAGAGTCATAAAGGGGACGTTTTTT.

The chain is built from TRBV6-6 and TRBJ2-2; D unclear. V lost 7 bases and J lost 7, with 10 bases in between. Germline-derived CDR1 and CDR2 are MNHNY and SVGAGI (reference sequence). The length of the CDR3 is 12 residues. This chain's CDR3 is CASTGLGGELFF. The CDR3 nucleotides read TGTGCCAGCACCGGCCTCGGCGGGGAGCTGTTTTTT.